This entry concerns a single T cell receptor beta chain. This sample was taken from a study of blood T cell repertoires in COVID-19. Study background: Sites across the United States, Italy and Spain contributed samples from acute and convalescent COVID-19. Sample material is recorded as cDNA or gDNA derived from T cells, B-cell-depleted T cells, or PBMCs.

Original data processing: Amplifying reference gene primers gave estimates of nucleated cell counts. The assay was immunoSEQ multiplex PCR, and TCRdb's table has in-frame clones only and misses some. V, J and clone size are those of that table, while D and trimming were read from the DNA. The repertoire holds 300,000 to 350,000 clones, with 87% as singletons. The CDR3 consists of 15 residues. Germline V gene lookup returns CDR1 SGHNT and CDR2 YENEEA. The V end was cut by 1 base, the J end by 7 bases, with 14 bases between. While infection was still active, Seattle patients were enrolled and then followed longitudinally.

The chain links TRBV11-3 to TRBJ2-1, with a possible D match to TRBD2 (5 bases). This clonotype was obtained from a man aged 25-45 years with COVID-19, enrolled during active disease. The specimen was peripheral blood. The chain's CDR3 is CASSLGNSPGNEQFF. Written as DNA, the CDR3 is TGTGCCAGCAGCTTAGGAAATAGTCCGGGGAATGAGCAGTTCTTC.